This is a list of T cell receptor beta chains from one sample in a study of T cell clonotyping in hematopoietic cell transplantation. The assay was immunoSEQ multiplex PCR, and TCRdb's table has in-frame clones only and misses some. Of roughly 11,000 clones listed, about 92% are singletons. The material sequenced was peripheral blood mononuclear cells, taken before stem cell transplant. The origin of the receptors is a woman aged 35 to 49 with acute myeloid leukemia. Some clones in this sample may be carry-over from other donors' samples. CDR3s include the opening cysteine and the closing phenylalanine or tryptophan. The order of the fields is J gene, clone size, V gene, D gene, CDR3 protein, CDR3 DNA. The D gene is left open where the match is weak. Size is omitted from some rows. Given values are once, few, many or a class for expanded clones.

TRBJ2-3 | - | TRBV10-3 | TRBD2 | CAISEELAEKLNTQYF | TGTGCCATCAGTGAGGAACTAGCGGAGAAGTTGAATACGCAGTATTTT
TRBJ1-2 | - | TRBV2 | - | CASSGEGGGYTF | TGTGCCAGCAGTGGTGAAGGGGGTGGCTACACCTTC
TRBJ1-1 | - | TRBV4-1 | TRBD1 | CASSHPGGMNTEAFF | TGCGCCAGCAGCCATCCAGGGGGTATGAACACTGAAGCTTTCTTT
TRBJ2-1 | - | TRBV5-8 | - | CASSFRVTYNEQFF | TGTGCCAGCAGCTTTAGGGTAACCTACAATGAGCAGTTCTTC
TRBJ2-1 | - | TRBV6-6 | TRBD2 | CASSYWETSGRDEQFF | TGTGCCAGCAGTTACTGGGAGACTAGCGGTAGGGATGAGCAGTTCTTC
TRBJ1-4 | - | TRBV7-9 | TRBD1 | CASSFWDRGGDEKLFF | TGTGCCAGCAGCTTCTGGGACAGGGGGGGGGATGAAAAACTGTTTTTT
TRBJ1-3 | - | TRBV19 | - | CASSYNGNTIYF | TGTGCCAGTAGTTACAATGGAAACACCATATATTTT
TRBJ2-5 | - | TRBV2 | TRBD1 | CASGGQGAATQYF | TGTGCCAGCGGGGGACAGGGTGCTGCGACCCAGTACTTC
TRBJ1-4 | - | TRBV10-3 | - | CAISESTQEKLFF | TGTGCCATCAGTGAGTCGACACAAGAAAAACTGTTTTTT
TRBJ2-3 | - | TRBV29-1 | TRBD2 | CSVEDGLAVADTQYF | TGCAGCGTTGAAGACGGGCTAGCGGTAGCAGATACGCAGTATTTT
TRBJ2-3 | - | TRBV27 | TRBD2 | CASSLKASGHTDTQYF | TGTGCCAGCAGTTTAAAGGCTAGCGGGCACACAGATACGCAGTATTTT
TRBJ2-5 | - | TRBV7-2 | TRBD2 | CASSALLAGIQETQYF | TGTGCCAGCAGCGCGCTACTAGCGGGGATTCAAGAGACCCAGTACTTC
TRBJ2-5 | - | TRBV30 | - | CAWSAVQTQYF | TGTGCCTGGAGTGCCGTCCAGACCCAGTACTTC
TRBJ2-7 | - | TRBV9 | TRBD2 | CASSTRPTSGKIYEQYF | TGTGCCAGCAGCACGCGACCGACTAGCGGGAAGATCTACGAGCAGTACTTC
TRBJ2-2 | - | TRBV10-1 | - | CASSVGPAGTGELFF | TGCGCCAGCAGTGTTGGCCCGGCCGGGACCGGGGAGCTGTTTTTT
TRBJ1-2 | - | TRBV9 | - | CASSVGAGQGAVIDYGYTF | TGTGCCAGCAGCGTGGGGGCTGGACAAGGGGCTGTTATCGACTATGGCTACACCTTC
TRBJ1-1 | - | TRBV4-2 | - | CASSQGRENTEAFF | TGTGCCAGCAGCCAGGGGAGGGAAAACACTGAAGCTTTCTTT
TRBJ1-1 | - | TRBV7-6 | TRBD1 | CASSWGQSGRTEAFF | TGTGCCAGCAGCTGGGGACAGTCCGGGAGGACTGAAGCTTTCTTT
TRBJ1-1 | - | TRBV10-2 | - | CASRAGTANTEAFF | TGCGCCAGCAGGGCCGGGACGGCGAACACTGAAGCTTTCTTT
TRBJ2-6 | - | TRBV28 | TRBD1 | CASSWGDRGWSTGANVLTF | TGTGCCAGCAGTTGGGGGGACAGGGGTTGGTCGACTGGGGCCAACGTCCTGACTTTC
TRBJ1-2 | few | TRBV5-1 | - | CASSFDIPGYGYTF | TGCGCCAGCAGCTTTGACATACCAGGCTATGGCTACACCTTC
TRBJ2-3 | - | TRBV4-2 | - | CASSDLRGHTDTQYF | TGTGCCAGCAGCGACCTCCGGGGCCACACAGATACGCAGTATTTT
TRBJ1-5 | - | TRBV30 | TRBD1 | CAWGTGDQPQHF | TGTGCCTGGGGGACAGGGGATCAGCCCCAGCATTTT
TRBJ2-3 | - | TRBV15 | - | CATSLGSRSDTQYF | TGTGCCACCAGCCTCGGGAGCCGATCAGATACGCAGTATTTT
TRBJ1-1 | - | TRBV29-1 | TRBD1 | CSVDRGSAEAFF | TGCAGCGTTGACAGGGGGTCGGCTGAAGCTTTCTTT
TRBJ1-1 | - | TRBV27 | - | CASSLSGGFRTEAFF | TGTGCCAGCAGTTTATCGGGCGGGTTTCGGACTGAAGCTTTCTTT
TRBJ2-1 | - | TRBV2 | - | CASSPGTLPYNEQFF | TGTGCCAGCAGCCCCGGGACCCTCCCCTACAATGAGCAGTTCTTC
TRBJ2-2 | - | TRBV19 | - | CASSISGVTGELFF | TGTGCCAGTAGTATCTCAGGGGTCACCGGGGAGCTGTTTTTT
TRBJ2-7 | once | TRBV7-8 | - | CASSPQPRTVSYEQYF | TGTGCCAGCAGCCCGCAACCGCGGACGGTCTCCTACGAGCAGTACTTC
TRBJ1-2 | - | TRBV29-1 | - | CSVGPSPYTF | TGCAGCGTTGGCCCCAGCCCCTACACCTTC
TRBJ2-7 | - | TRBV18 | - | CASSQDLYEQYF | TGTGCCAGCTCACAGGACCTTTACGAGCAGTACTTC
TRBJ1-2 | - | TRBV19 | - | CASTDGLGGYTF | TGTGCCAGTACGGACGGACTTGGCGGCTACACCTTC
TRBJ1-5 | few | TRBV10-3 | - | CAISESQGSQPQHF | TGTGCCATCAGTGAGTCGCAGGGCTCTCAGCCCCAGCATTTT
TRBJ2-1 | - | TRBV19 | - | CASTLGTEQFF | TGTGCCAGTACGCTTGGGACTGAGCAGTTCTTC
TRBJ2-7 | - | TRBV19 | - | CASSIDRPGVSYEQYF | TGTGCCAGTAGTATAGATCGTCCAGGGGTAAGCTACGAGCAGTACTTC
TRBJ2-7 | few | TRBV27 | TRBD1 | CASSLGTGYEQYF | TGTGCCAGCAGCCTTGGGACAGGCTACGAGCAGTACTTC
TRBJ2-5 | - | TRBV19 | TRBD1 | CASSAGTAQETQYF | TGTGCCAGTAGTGCCGGGACAGCCCAAGAGACCCAGTACTTC
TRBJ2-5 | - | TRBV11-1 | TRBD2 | CASSLRGGDGETQYF | TGTGCCAGCAGCCTACGGGGGGGGGATGGAGAGACCCAGTACTTC
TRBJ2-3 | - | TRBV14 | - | CASSLSRDTQYF | TGTGCCAGCAGCCTCAGTAGGGATACGCAGTATTTT
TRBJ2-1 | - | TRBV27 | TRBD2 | CASSGAIYNEQFF | TGTGCCAGTAGCGGGGCGATATACAATGAGCAGTTCTTC
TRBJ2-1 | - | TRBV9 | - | CASSPRQAGYNEQFF | TGTGCCAGCAGCCCCAGGCAGGCTGGCTACAATGAGCAGTTCTTC
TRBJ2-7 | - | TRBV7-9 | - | CASSFPLLEGEQYF | TGTGCCAGCAGCTTTCCCCTCCTTGAGGGGGAGCAGTACTTC
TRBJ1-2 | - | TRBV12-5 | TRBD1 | CASGSGQGRFGYTF | TGTGCTAGTGGCTCCGGACAGGGTAGGTTTGGCTACACCTTC
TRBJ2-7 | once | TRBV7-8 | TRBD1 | CASSPDRGLGDEQYF | TGTGCCAGCAGCCCCGACAGGGGTTTGGGGGACGAGCAGTACTTC
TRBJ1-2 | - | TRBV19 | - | CASSKDQNTARTHGYTF | TGTGCCAGTAGTAAAGACCAAAACACGGCCCGCACCCATGGCTACACCTTC
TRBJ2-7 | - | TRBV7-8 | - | CASSLSAGYEQYF | TGTGCCAGCAGCTTGAGCGCCGGGTACGAGCAGTACTTC
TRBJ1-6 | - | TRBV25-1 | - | CASSDRAHSPLHF | TGTGCCAGCAGTGATAGGGCACATTCACCCCTCCACTTT
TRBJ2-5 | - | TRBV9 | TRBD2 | CASSAGLAGGETQYF | TGTGCCAGCAGCGCCGGACTAGCGGGAGGAGAGACCCAGTACTTC
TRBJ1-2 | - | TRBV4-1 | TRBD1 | CASSLDRADYGYTF | TGCGCCAGCAGCCTGGACAGGGCCGACTATGGCTACACCTTC
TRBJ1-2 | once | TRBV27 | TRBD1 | CASSFGTGNGYTF | TGTGCCAGCAGTTTTGGGACAGGGAATGGCTACACCTTC
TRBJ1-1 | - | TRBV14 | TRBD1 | CASSQSPGQGTTEAFF | TGTGCCAGCAGCCAAAGTCCAGGACAGGGGACAACTGAAGCTTTCTTT
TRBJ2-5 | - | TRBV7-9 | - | CASSLTDQETQYF | TGTGCCAGCAGCTTGACAGACCAAGAGACCCAGTACTTC
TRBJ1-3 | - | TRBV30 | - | CAWISGGGGNTIYF | TGTGCCTGGATAAGTGGGGGTGGTGGAAACACCATATATTTT
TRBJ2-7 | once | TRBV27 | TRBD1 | CASSWVRQGYEQYF | TGTGCCAGCAGTTGGGTACGACAGGGTTACGAGCAGTACTTC
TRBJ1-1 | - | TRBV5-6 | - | CASREIGGDTEAFF | TGTGCCAGCAGGGAGATCGGGGGGGACACTGAAGCTTTCTTT
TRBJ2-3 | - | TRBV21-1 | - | CASSRVSRGEQYF | TGTGCCAGCAGCAGAGTCAGCCGGGGGGAGCAGTATTTT
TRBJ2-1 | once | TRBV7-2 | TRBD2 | CASSFLGGLDTRNEQFF | TGTGCCAGCAGCTTTTTGGGAGGACTAGATACGCGCAATGAGCAGTTCTTC
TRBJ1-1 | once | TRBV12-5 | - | CASGLRQEGTEAFF | TGTGCTAGTGGTTTGAGGCAGGAGGGGACTGAAGCTTTCTTT
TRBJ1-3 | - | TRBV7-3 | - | CASARDSSSGNTIYF | TGTGCCAGCGCCCGGGACTCGAGCTCTGGAAACACCATATATTTT